Reported below is one T cell receptor beta chain. The antigen is undetermined. The data belong to a study of CD8 T cells in ankylosing spondylitis. Study results and limitations: According to the report, clones linked to the disease were significantly enriched in matched synovial fluid samples taken from ankylosing spondylitis patients. One TCR beta motif, made up of roughly 8 highly homologous variants, appeared characteristic of ankylosing spondylitis blood.

Using quantitative 5'-RACE with molecular barcodes, the authors made TCR beta libraries. TCRdb re-analysed the 5' RACE reads in MiXCR, keeping a single row per CDR3 protein. The sample consists of approximately 300,000 distinct CDR3 sequences, 7.5% to 9% of them appearing once. The receptor was derived from a male donor with ankylosing spondylitis. The specimen sequenced was blood, either unsorted or a sorted T cell fraction (not recorded which).

The CDR3 bases are TGTGCCAGCAGCGGGGTGGTGAGGGGGTTGGACACTGAAGCTTTCTTT. Translated: CASSGVVRGLDTEAFF. The J gene is TRBJ1-1, the V gene TRBV7-8; perhaps TRBD1 as D (6 bases). Germline CDR1 reads SGHVS; CDR2 reads FQNEAQ. The CDR3 extends over 16 amino acids. V was cut by 5 bases and J by 3 bases, with 19 bases left in between.